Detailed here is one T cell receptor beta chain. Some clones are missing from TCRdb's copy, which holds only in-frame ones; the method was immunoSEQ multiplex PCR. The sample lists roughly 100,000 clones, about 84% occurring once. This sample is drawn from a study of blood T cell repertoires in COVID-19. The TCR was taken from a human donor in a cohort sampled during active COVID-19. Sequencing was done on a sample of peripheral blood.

The CDR3 coding sequence is TGTGCCTCAGGGCAGCCCCAGCATTTT. It translates to CASGQPQHF. The J gene is TRBJ1-5, the V gene TRBV11-3; weak D call: TRBD1 (5 bases). Between the trimmed V and J ends, which lost 11 bases and 7 bases, there was a span of 6 bases. Germline V gene lookup returns CDR1 SGHNT and CDR2 YENEEA. There are 9 residues in the CDR3.